This entry lists 7 T cell receptor beta chains sequenced from one sample in a study of cytomegalovirus exposure and HLA in healthy donors. 60 Vbeta and 13 Jbeta primers were used in PCR. Using immunoSEQ multiplex PCR, the repertoire was profiled, and TCRdb retains in-frame clones only, with some absent. The data contain around 150,000 clones, around three quarters of them singletons. Sample: PBMCs. These receptor sequences come from a man aged 40-50 years in good health and CMV-seropositive.

This clone is medium-sized in the sample. The rearrangement joins TRBV6-6 to TRBJ1-3; possible D gene TRBD1, 6 bases. This CDR3 spans 14 amino acids. The germline gives CDR1 MNHNY, CDR2 SVGAGI (reference sequence). The V gene lost 5 bases and the J gene lost 2 bases, with 10 bases spanning the gap. The CDR3 sequence: CASSQTGAGNTIYF. DNA for the CDR3: TGTGCCAGCAGTCAGACAGGAGCTGGAAACACCATATATTTT.

The chain has TRBV2 and TRBJ2-3; no clear D. In germline, CDR1 is SNHLY, CDR2 FYNNEI. Trimming stripped 5 bases from V and 4 bases from J, with 16 bases between. The CDR3 has 15 amino acids. The chain's CDR3 is CASSQEGSTSDTQYF. In DNA form, the CDR3 reads TGTGCCAGCAGTCAGGAAGGCTCTACGTCAGATACGCAGTATTTT.

V gene TRBV7-9 combines with J gene TRBJ1-2; no definite D call. Germline loops: CDR1 SEHNR, CDR2 FQNEAQ (reference sequence). CDR3 length equals 12 residues. Trimming removed 0 bases at V and 4 bases at J, with 3 bases between. As DNA, the CDR3 is TGTGCCAGCAGCTTAGCCGGCTATGGCTACACCTTC. Translating it yields CASSLAGYGYTF.

The sample holds a few counts of this clone. V usage is TRBV30 and J usage is TRBJ1-6; TRBD1 might be the D (5 bases). The CDR3 has 17 amino acids. Germline lookup yields CDR1 GTSNPN and CDR2 SVGIG (reference sequence). V lost 1 base to trimming and J lost 6 bases, with 19 bases between them. As DNA, the CDR3 is TGTGCCTGGAGTGGTCAGGGCCGAACGGGGGTTAATTCACCCCTCCACTTT. Amino acid sequence: CAWSGQGRTGVNSPLHF.

This clone has just one count. V and J are TRBV6-1 and TRBJ1-5, with 9 bases aligning to TRBD1. V was pared by 1 base and J by 7 bases, with 8 bases of the junction left unmatched. CDR1 and CDR2 (germline): MNHNS, SASEGT. The CDR3 is 16 residues long. CDR3 loop: CASSEGKTGGKQPQHF. The CDR3 DNA sequence: TGTGCCAGCAGTGAAGGGAAGACAGGGGGTAAACAGCCCCAGCATTTT.

This chain joins TRBV11-2 and TRBJ2-1; tentative D call: TRBD2 (5 bases). Germline assignment: CDR1 SGHAT and CDR2 FQNNGV. The V end lost 5 bases, the J end lost 3 bases, and 14 bases lay between the germline ends. The CDR3 runs to 15 residues. CDR3 region: CASSNRGFGYNEQFF. The CDR3 DNA follows: TGTGCCAGCAGCAATCGCGGGTTTGGCTACAATGAGCAGTTCTTC.

Remarks on this clone: An end of the junction does not agree with germline; a read error may underlie this. The CDR3 here is CSSSLPGTVSNF. The CDR3 DNA reads as TGTTCCAGCAGCTTACCCGGGACTGTAAGCAACTTC. The V gene is TRBV7-9, the J gene TRBJ2-5; the D gene is possibly TRBD2 (6 bases). CDR3 size: 12 residues. Per the germline V gene, CDR1 is SEHNR and CDR2 is FQNEAQ (reference sequence).